Following are 13 T cell receptor beta chains from one sample sequenced in a study of PD-1 blockade in classical Hodgkin lymphoma. Each patient relapsed following autologous stem cell transplantation, and prior brentuximab vedotin exposure differed. TCRdb's table, derived via immunoSEQ multiplex PCR, lists solely in-frame clones and lacks some. The sample lists some 93,000 clones, 89% occurring once. Sample: peripheral blood mononuclear cells (PBMCs), taken before the second cycle of nivolumab. These receptor sequences come from a human donor with classical Hodgkin lymphoma.

The chain links TRBV13 to TRBJ2-5, with 7 bases identical to TRBD2. Germline lookup yields CDR1 PRHDT and CDR2 FYEKMQ (reference sequence). J was trimmed by 7 bases and V by 2 bases; bases with no gene match: 7. The CDR3 covers 14 residues. CDR3 bases: TGTGCCAGCAGCTTATTCGGAGGCGGGGGGACCCAGTACTTC. As protein: CASSLFGGGGTQYF.

V gene TRBV10-2 combines with J gene TRBJ1-6; 8 bases line up with TRBD1. The CDR3 spans 15 residues. J lost 8 bases, V lost 4 bases, and 7 bases had no gene match. CDR1 is WSHSY, CDR2 SAAADI, per germline. CDR3 sequence reads: CASSGTGRVDSPLHF. The DNA of the CDR3 is TGCGCCAGCAGTGGGACAGGGAGGGTTGATTCACCCCTCCACTTT.

The chain is built from TRBV5-4 and TRBJ2-6; 12 bases are a match to TRBD2. V gave up 4 bases and J gave up 4 bases; unmatched junction bases: 12. CDR3 length equals 19 residues. Germline CDR1 reads SGHNT; CDR2 reads YYREEE (reference sequence). This chain's CDR3 is CASSPWTSGKKAGANVLTF. In DNA form, the CDR3 reads TGTGCCAGCAGCCCATGGACTAGCGGGAAGAAAGCCGGGGCCAACGTCCTGACTTTC.

This chain joins TRBV12-5 and TRBJ2-1; 10 bases fit TRBD2. Germline CDR1 LGHNT, CDR2 FRNRAP. J gave up 0 bases and V 0 bases, and 20 bases lay outside the gene matches. CDR3 length equals 23 residues. CDR3 DNA sequence: TGTGCTAGTGGTTTGGTGGGTGGGCTAGCGGGAGAACGCTTCTCGAACTCCTACAATGAGCAGTTCTTC. Translated: CASGLVGGLAGERFSNSYNEQFF.

This rearrangement joins TRBV6-1 to TRBJ1-1; tentative D call: TRBD1 (5 bases). The CDR3 has 14 amino acids. CDR1 and CDR2 from the germline V gene are MNHNS and SASEGT. V lost 3 bases and J 4 bases, leaving 12 bases between the germline ends. In DNA, the CDR3 is TGTGCCAGCAGTGAGAGTGGGACTCCCACTGAAGCTTTCTTT. The encoded protein is CASSESGTPTEAFF.

V gene TRBV5-1 combines with J gene TRBJ2-5; 8 nucleotides match TRBD1. Germline V gene lookup returns CDR1 SGHRS and CDR2 YFSETQ. The CDR3 contains 16 residues. The V and J ends lost 4 bases and 4 bases, in that order; junction bases with no gene match: 12. CDR3 sequence reads: CASSAAGGTGRETQYF. DNA for the CDR3: TGCGCCAGCAGCGCCGCAGGGGGCACGGGTCGAGAGACCCAGTACTTC.

V is TRBV9 and J is TRBJ2-7; the D gene is possibly TRBD2 (5 bases). In germline, CDR1 is SGDLS, CDR2 YYNGEE. The CDR3 sequence is 12 residues long. V gave up 5 bases and J gave up 10 bases, with 16 bases separating them. In nucleotides, the CDR3 is TGTGCCAGCAGGGAGTCAGGACTGGAACAGTACTTC. This sequence encodes CASRESGLEQYF.

The chain is built from TRBV28 and TRBJ2-7; D might be TRBD1 or TRBD2, each matching 5 bases. The CDR3 totals 14 residues. The ends were cut back, 4 bases at V and 3 bases at J, with 13 bases in the middle. Germline loops: CDR1 MDHEN, CDR2 SYDVKM. CDR3 DNA: TGTGCCAGCAGTTCCCGGGACCGCTTCTACGAGCAGTACTTC. This encodes CASSSRDRFYEQYF.

This chain links TRBV5-4 with TRBJ2-5; tentative D call: TRBD2 (6 bases). The ends were cut back, 3 bases at V and 0 bases at J, with 9 bases in the middle. Germline V gene lookup returns CDR1 SGHNT and CDR2 YYREEE (reference sequence). This CDR3 is 14 amino acids long. The CDR3 DNA is TGTGCCAGCAGCTGGGGGGTACACCAAGAGACCCAGTACTTC. As protein: CASSWGVHQETQYF.

The chain links TRBV28 to TRBJ2-3, with 7 bases aligning to TRBD2. Unmatched junction bases numbered 11, after V lost 6 bases and J lost 2 bases. This CDR3 region has 16 residues. Germline loops: CDR1 MDHEN, CDR2 SYDVKM. CDR3 in DNA: TGTGCCAGCAGCCTACCTAGCGGCTCGGTCACAGATACGCAGTATTTT. Its protein product is CASSLPSGSVTDTQYF.

This chain uses TRBV5-5 with TRBJ1-2; no clear D. The CDR3 loop spans 15 amino acids. Germline assignment: CDR1 SGHKS and CDR2 YYEKEE (reference sequence). Trimming pared 0 bases from V and 0 bases from J, leaving 9 bases between. The CDR3 loop reads CASSLAPSPNYGYTF. In nucleotides, the CDR3 is TGTGCCAGCAGCTTGGCGCCCTCTCCTAACTATGGCTACACCTTC.

The chain has TRBV6-1 and TRBJ2-5, with D uncertain. With 6 bases removed from V and 5 bases from J, the gap between germline ends came to 16 bases. The germline gives CDR1 MNHNS, CDR2 SASEGT. CDR3 length equals 14 residues. The CDR3 spells CASRKSSAAETQYF. CDR3 sequence (DNA): TGTGCCAGCAGAAAGAGTTCCGCCGCGGAGACCCAGTACTTC.

V and J are TRBV7-8 and TRBJ2-1, with no clear D. This CDR3 has 12 amino acids. Germline-derived CDR1 and CDR2 are SGHVS and FQNEAQ. The V end was cut by 1 base, the J end by 9 bases, with 7 bases between. CDR3 in DNA: TGTGCCAGCAGCTTAGACCCCTCTGAGCAGTTCTTC. It translates to CASSLDPSEQFF.